This TCR beta chain derives from a study of early T cells in non-severe SARS-CoV-2 infection. TCRdb reprocessed the 5' RACE reads via MiXCR and lists one record per CDR3 protein. The profile covers some 21,000 distinct CDR3 sequences, with less than 6.5% appearing a single time and 9.5% to 12% taken by the ten largest. Turning to this clonotype: A clone one base away is much larger, so this may be a read error.

Sequences were obtained from whole blood. The clonotype comes from an adult who was a healthcare worker with PCR-confirmed SARS-CoV-2 infection or an uninfected control (not recorded which).

As DNA, the CDR3 is TGTGCCAGCAGCACAGACCTAGAAGGATGGGGCTCCTACAATGAGCAGTTCTTC. Translating gives CASSTDLEGWGSYNEQFF. The rearrangement uses TRBV11-2 and TRBJ2-1; no clear D. The germline V gene encodes CDR1 SGHAT and CDR2 FQNNGV. The CDR3 contains 18 residues. V lost 5 bases and J lost 0, with 20 bases in between.